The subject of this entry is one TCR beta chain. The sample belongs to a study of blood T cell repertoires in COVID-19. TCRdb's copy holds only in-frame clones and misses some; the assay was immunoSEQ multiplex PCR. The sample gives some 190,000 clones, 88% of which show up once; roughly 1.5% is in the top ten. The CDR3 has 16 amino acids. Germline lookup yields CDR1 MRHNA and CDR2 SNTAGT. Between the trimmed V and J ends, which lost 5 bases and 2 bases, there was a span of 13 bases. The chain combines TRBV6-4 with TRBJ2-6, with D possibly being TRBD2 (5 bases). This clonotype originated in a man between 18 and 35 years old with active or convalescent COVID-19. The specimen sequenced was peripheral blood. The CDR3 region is CASSQGGGAGANVLTF. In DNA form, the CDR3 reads TGTGCCAGCAGTCAAGGAGGTGGGGCTGGGGCCAACGTCCTGACTTTC.